The clone carrying this T cell receptor beta chain was counted between two and nine times. Its target is not known. The data were obtained in a study of CD8 T cells in ankylosing spondylitis. Whole-study findings and limits: Ankylosing spondylitis blood appeared to be characterized by a TCR beta motif of under 10 highly homologous variants.

CDR3 length equals 15 residues. The germline V and J ends were trimmed by 4 bases and 6 bases, with 19 bases remaining between them. CDR1 and CDR2 from the germline V gene are LGHNA and YNFKEQ. Quantitative molecular-barcoded 5'-RACE generated the TCR beta libraries. Each CDR3 protein is one row after TCRdb ran MiXCR on the 5' RACE reads. Counted here are hundreds of thousands of distinct CDR3 sequences, about 11% occurring once; the ten biggest clones make up around 0.51%. Sequencing was carried out using blood, either unsorted or a sorted T cell fraction (not recorded which). This chain connects TRBV4-2 to TRBJ2-7; weak D call: TRBD2 (7 bases). The receptor's source is a male donor with ankylosing spondylitis. CDR3 sequence (DNA): TGTGCCAGCAGCCCCACGACGGGGGGCTTCAGCGAGCAGTACTTC. Its translation: CASSPTTGGFSEQYF.